These 10 T cell receptor beta chains were all obtained from the same sample, sequenced in a study of neurological immune-mediated disorders. TCRdb fed the 5' RACE reads into MiXCR, producing one record per CDR3 protein. The sample has tens of thousands of distinct CDR3 sequences; roughly 15% are singletons. Stated time point: longitudinal time-point 1 (baseline). Sequenced material: PBMCs. The receptors come from a female donor with HTLV-1-associated myelopathy (HAM/TSP).

This clonotype was recorded at least ten times. The chain employs TRBV5-6 and TRBJ1-2, with unresolved D. Germline CDR1 SGHDT, CDR2 YYEEEE. The CDR3 is made up of 13 amino acids. Trimming removed 4 bases at V and 8 bases at J, with 15 bases between. In nucleotides, the CDR3 is TGTGCCAGCAGCGTAACTACCTACGGAGGCTACACCTTC. It encodes CASSVTTYGGYTF.

J is TRBJ1-2 and V is TRBV7-8; possibly TRBD1 for D (6 bases). V lost 1 base, J lost 8 bases, and 20 bases lay in between. The CDR3 is made up of 16 amino acids. Germline CDR1 and CDR2: SGHVS and FQNEAQ. The CDR3 spells CASSLGFLQGRLGYTF. The CDR3 DNA follows: TGTGCCAGCAGCTTAGGGTTCCTCCAGGGGAGGTTAGGCTACACCTTC.

This clonotype was recorded many times. This chain joins TRBV28 and TRBJ1-5; a weak D match, TRBD1 (5 bases). Trimming removed 6 bases at V and 0 bases at J, with 15 bases between. Looked up from germline, CDR1 is MDHEN and CDR2 is SYDVKM. The CDR3 covers 16 residues. CDR3 coding DNA: TGTGCCAGCAGGCTTTCCGGGGCCTTTAGCAATCAGCCCCAGCATTTT. It specifies CASRLSGAFSNQPQHF.

Note on this clonotype: With a much larger clone just one base away, this may be a read error. The chain couples TRBV5-1 to TRBJ2-1, with D perhaps matching TRBD1 (5 bases). CDR3 length: 15 amino acids. Germline V gene lookup returns CDR1 SGHRS and CDR2 YFSETQ. Here the CDR3 DNA reads TGCGCCAACAGCTTCGCCAGGGCTCCCTACAATGAGCAGTTCTTC. It encodes CANSFARAPYNEQFF.

This clonotype was found many times. This chain links TRBV5-5 with TRBJ2-1; TRBD2 might be the D (6 bases). Trimming cost V 4 bases and J 8 bases, with 16 bases left between them. Germline CDR1 is SGHKS and CDR2 is YYEKEE (reference sequence). CDR3 length equals 14 residues. The CDR3 is CASSGDWGVDEQFF. CDR3 nucleotides: TGTGCCAGCAGCGGGGATTGGGGGGTCGATGAGCAGTTCTTC.

This clonotype was observed at least ten times. V and J are TRBV5-1 and TRBJ1-5; D possibly corresponds to TRBD1 (5 bases). V lost 4 bases and J lost 5, with 10 bases in between. The CDR3 sequence is 13 residues long. Germline assignment: CDR1 SGHRS and CDR2 YFSETQ. The CDR3 reads CASSETGDQPQHF. For the CDR3, the DNA is TGCGCCAGCAGCGAAACGGGGGATCAGCCCCAGCATTTT. The full variable domain, its missing parts supplied by reference TRBV5-1 and TRBJ1-5, is KAGVTQTPRYLIKTRGQQVTLSCSPISGHRSVSWYQQTPGQGLQFLFEYFSETQRNKGNFPGRFSGRQFSNSRSEMNVSTLELGDSALYLCASSETGDQPQHFGDGTRLSIL.

This clonotype was detected a few times. The rearrangement uses TRBV21-1 and TRBJ2-3; TRBD2, as called in the table, went unchecked against the DNA. TRBV21-1 is a documented pseudogene. This CDR3 is 14 amino acids long. The DNA of the CDR3 is TGTGCCAGCAGCAGTAGCGGGGGGACAGATACGCAGTATTTT. Translation: CASSSSGGTDTQYF.

Many counts were recorded for this clonotype. This chain joins TRBV9 and TRBJ2-2; 8 positions agree with TRBD1. This CDR3 has 16 residues. Germline loops: CDR1 SGDLS, CDR2 YYNGEE. V lost 0 bases and J lost 13; bases outside the gene matches: 14. The DNA for the CDR3 is TGTGCCAGCAGCGTAGCGTCAGGGGGCGCTTCCGGCCCGCTGTTTTTT. Residues: CASSVASGGASGPLFF.

This clonotype was seen at least ten times. The rearrangement links TRBV4-1 to TRBJ1-5, with D hard to call. This CDR3 spans 15 amino acids. Trimming took off 4 bases at V and 4 bases at J, with 14 bases between the two ends. The germline V gene has CDR1 MGHRA and CDR2 YSYEKL. This CDR3 reads CASSPEESGNQPQHF. CDR3 nucleotides: TGCGCCAGCAGCCCCGAGGAATCTGGGAATCAGCCCCAGCATTTT.

This clonotype was seen ten or more times. V is TRBV28 and J is TRBJ1-5, with 7 bases lining up with TRBD1. The V and J ends lost 8 bases and 2 bases, in that order; junction bases with no gene match: 6. CDR1 is MDHEN and CDR2 is SYDVKM in the germline V gene. The CDR3 spans 14 residues. In DNA, the CDR3 is TGTGCCAGCGCAAGAACAGGGGGCAATCAGCCCCAGCATTTT. Translated, it gives CASARTGGNQPQHF.